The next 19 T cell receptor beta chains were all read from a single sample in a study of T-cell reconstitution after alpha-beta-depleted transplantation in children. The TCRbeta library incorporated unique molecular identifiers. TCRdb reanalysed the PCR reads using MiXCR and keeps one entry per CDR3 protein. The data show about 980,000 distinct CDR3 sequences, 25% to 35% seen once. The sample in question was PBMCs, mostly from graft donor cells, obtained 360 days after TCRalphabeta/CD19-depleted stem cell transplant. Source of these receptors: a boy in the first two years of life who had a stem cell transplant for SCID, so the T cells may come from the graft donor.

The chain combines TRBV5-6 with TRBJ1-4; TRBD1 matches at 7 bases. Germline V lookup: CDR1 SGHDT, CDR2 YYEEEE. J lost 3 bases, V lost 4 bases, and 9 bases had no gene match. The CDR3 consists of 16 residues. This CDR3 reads CASSLRGTASNEKLFF. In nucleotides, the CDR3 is TGTGCCAGCAGCCTCAGGGGGACAGCATCTAATGAAAAACTGTTTTTT.

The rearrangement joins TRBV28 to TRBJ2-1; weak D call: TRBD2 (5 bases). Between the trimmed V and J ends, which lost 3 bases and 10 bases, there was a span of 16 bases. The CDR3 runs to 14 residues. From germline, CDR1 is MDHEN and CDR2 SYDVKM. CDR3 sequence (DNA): TGTGCCAGCAGTTTCGGTCTAGCCGGTGGGGAGCAGTTCTTC. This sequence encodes CASSFGLAGGEQFF.

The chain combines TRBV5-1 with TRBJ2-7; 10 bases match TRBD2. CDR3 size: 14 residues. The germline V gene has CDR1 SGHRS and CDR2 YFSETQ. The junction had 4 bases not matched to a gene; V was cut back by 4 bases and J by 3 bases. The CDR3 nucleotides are TGCGCCAGCAGCCCTAGGACTAGCGGCTACGAGCAGTACTTC. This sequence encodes CASSPRTSGYEQYF.

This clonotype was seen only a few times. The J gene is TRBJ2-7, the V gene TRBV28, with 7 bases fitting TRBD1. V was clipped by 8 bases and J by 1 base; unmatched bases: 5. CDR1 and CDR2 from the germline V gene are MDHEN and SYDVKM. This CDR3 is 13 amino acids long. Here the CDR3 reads CASLGQDSYEQYF. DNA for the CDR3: TGTGCCAGCCTTGGACAGGATTCCTACGAGCAGTACTTC. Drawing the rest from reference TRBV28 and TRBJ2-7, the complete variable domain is DVKVTQSSRYLVKRTGEKVFLECVQDMDHENMFWYRQDPGLGLRLIYFSYDVKMKEKGDIPEGYSVSREKKERFSLILESASTNQTSMYLCASLGQDSYEQYFGPGTRLTVT.

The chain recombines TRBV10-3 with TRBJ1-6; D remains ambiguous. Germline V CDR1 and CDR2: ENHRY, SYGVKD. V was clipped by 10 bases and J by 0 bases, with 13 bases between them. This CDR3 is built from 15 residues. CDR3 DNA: TGTGCCACGCCTCAGGCGAGCTCCTATAATTCACCCCTCCACTTT. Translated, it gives CATPQASSYNSPLHF.

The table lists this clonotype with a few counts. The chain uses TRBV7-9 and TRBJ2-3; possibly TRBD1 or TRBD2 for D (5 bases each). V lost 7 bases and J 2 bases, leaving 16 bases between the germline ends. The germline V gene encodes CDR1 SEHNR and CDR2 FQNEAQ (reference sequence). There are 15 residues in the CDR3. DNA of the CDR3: TGTGCCAGCACCTGGGGACCCACAATCACAGATACGCAGTATTTT. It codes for CASTWGPTITDTQYF.

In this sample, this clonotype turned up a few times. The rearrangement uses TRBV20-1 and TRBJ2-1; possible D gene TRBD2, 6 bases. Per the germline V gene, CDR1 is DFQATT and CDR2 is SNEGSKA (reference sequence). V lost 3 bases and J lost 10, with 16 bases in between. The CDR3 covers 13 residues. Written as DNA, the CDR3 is TGCAGTGCTAGGTGGGGGGTGGCCCGAGAGCAGTTCTTC. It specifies CSARWGVAREQFF.

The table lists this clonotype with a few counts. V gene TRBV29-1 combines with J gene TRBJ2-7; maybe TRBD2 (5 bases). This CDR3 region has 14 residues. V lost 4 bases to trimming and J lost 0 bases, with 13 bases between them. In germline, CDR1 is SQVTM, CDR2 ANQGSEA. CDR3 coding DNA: TGCAGCGTTGCCAGACTACTAAGCTCCTACGAGCAGTACTTC. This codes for CSVARLLSSYEQYF.

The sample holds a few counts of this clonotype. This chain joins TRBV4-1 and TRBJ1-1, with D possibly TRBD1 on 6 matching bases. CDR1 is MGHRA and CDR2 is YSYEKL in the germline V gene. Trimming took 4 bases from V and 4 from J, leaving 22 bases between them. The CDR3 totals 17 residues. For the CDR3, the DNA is TGCGCCAGCAGCCCCCACCCTCGACAGGCTCTCGTCACTGAAGCTTTCTTT. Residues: CASSPHPRQALVTEAFF.

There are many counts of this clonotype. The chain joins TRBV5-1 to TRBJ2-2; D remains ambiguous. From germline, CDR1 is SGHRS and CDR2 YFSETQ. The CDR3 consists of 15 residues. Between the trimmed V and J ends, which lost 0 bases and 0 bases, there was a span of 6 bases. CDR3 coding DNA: TGCGCCAGCAGCTTGGTTGGCCCGAACACCGGGGAGCTGTTTTTT. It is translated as CASSLVGPNTGELFF.

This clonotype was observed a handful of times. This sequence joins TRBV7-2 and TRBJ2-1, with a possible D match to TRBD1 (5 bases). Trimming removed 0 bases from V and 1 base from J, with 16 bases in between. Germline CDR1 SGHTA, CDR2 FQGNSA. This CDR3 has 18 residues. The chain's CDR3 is CASSLAQGSPRSYNEQFF. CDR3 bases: TGTGCCAGCAGCTTAGCGCAGGGTAGCCCGAGGTCCTACAATGAGCAGTTCTTC.

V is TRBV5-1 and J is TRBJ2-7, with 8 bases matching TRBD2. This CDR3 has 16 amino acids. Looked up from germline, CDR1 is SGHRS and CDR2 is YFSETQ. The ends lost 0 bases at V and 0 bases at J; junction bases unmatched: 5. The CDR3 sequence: CASSLGRAGASYEQYF. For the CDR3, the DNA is TGCGCCAGCAGCTTGGGTAGAGCGGGGGCCTCCTACGAGCAGTACTTC.

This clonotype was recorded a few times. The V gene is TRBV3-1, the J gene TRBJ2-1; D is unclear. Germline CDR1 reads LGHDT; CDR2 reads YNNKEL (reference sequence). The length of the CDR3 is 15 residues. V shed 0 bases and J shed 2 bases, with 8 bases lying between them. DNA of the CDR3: TGTGCCAGCAGCCAAGAAGGTCTGGCCTACAATGAGCAGTTCTTC. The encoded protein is CASSQEGLAYNEQFF.

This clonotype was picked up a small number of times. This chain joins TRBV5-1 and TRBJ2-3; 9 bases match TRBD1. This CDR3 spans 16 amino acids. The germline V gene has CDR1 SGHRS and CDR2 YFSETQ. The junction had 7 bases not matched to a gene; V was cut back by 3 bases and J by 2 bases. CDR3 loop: CASSSRDRALTDTQYF. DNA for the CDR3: TGCGCCAGCAGCTCAAGGGACAGGGCCCTCACAGATACGCAGTATTTT.

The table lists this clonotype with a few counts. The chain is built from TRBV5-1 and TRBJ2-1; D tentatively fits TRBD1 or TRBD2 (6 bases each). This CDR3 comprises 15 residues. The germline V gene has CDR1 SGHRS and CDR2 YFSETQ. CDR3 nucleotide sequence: TGCAGCAGCCGTTGGGAGCCGGGGGCGTTCAATGAGCAGTTCTTC. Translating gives CSSRWEPGAFNEQFF. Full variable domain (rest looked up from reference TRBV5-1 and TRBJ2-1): KAGVTQTPRYLIKTRGQQVTLSCSPISGHRSVSWYQQTPGQGLQFLFEYFSETQRNKGNFPGRFSGRQFSNSRSEMNVSTLELGDSALYLCSSRWEPGAFNEQFFGPGTRLTVL.

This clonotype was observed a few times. The CDR3 DNA follows: TGCAGTCTAGCGGGGCGCACAGATACGCAGTATTTT. This translates into CSLAGRTDTQYF. The rearrangement joins TRBV20-1 to TRBJ2-3; 9 nucleotides match TRBD2. The CDR3 spans 12 residues. V was pared by 8 bases and J by 1 base, with 1 base of the junction left unmatched. Germline V gene lookup returns CDR1 DFQATT and CDR2 SNEGSKA (reference sequence).

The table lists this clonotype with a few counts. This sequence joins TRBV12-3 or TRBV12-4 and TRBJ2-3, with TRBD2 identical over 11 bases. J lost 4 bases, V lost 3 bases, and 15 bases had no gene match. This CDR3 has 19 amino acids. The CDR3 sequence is CASSFRLAGGRIQADTQYF. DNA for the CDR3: TGTGCCAGCAGTTTTAGGCTAGCGGGGGGACGAATTCAGGCAGATACGCAGTATTTT.

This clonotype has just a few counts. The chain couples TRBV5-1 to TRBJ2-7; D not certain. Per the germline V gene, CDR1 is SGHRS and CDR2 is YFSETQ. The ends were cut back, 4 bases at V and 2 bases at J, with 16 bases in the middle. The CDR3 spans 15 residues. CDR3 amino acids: CASSPRTDTTYEQYF. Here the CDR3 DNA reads TGCGCCAGCAGCCCAAGGACCGATACTACCTACGAGCAGTACTTC.

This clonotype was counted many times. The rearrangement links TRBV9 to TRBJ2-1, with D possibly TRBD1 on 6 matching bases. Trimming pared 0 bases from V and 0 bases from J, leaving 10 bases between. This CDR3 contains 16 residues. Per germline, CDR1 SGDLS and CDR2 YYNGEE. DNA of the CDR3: TGTGCCAGCAGCGTAGTAGTGGACAGCTCCTACAATGAGCAGTTCTTC. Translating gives CASSVVVDSSYNEQFF.